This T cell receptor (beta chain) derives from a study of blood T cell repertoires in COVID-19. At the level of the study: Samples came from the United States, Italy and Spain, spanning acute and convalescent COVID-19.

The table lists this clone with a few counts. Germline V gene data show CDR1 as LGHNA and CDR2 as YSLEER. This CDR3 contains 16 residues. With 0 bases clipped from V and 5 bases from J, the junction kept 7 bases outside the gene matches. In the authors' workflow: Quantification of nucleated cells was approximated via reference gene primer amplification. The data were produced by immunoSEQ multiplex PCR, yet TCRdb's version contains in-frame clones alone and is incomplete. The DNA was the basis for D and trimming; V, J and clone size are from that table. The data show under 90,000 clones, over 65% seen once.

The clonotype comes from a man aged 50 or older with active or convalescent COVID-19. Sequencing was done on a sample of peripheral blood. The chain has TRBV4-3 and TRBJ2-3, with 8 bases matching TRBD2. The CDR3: CASSQDKPGGLDTQYF. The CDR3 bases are TGCGCCAGCAGCCAAGATAAGCCGGGGGGGCTAGATACGCAGTATTTT.